These 18 T cell receptor beta chains came from one sample sequenced in a study of cytomegalovirus exposure and HLA in healthy donors. This table comes from immunoSEQ multiplex PCR, and its TCRdb copy is limited to in-frame clones, with some not included. The sample contains 65,000 to 75,000 clones, 94% of which appear only once. Material: PBMCs. All receptors derive from a man younger than 35 in good health and CMV-seropositive.

The genes are TRBV7-2 and TRBJ2-2; 7 nucleotides align to TRBD2. V shed 1 base, J shed 2 bases, and the junction held 1 base outside the gene matches. Germline CDR1 and CDR2: SGHTA and FQGNSA. The CDR3 consists of 15 residues. The CDR3 region is CASSLVAGNTGELFF. CDR3 DNA sequence: TGTGCCAGCAGCTTAGTAGCGGGCAACACCGGGGAGCTGTTTTTT.

This clone was counted once. The chain links TRBV5-1 to TRBJ1-2; D not certain. Trimming took off 7 bases at V and 3 bases at J, with 10 bases between the two ends. The V gene's germline CDR1 is SGHRS and CDR2 YFSETQ. The CDR3 is 12 amino acids. The CDR3 region has the DNA TGCGCCAGCTTTAGGGAGGACTATGGCTACACCTTC. This sequence encodes CASFREDYGYTF.

V gene TRBV6-6 combines with J gene TRBJ2-7; 7 bases match TRBD1. The V gene's germline CDR1 is MNHNY and CDR2 SVGAGI (reference sequence). J was trimmed by 1 base and V by 6 bases; bases with no gene match: 6. This CDR3 has 14 residues. The CDR3 region has the DNA TGTGCCAGCAGCGGACAGGATAAATCCTACGAGCAGTACTTC. As protein: CASSGQDKSYEQYF.

CDR3 nucleotides: TGCAGCGTAGCGGGAGGGGACTACGAGCAGTACTTC. Translation gives CSVAGGDYEQYF. The V call is TRBV29-1, the J call TRBJ2-7, with TRBD2 matching 10 bases. The germline V gene has CDR1 SQVTM and CDR2 ANQGSEA. Trimming at V came to 6 bases and at J to 3 bases, leaving 2 bases not matched to a gene. The CDR3 is 12 amino acids.

This clone appeared a single time. The V call is TRBV5-8, the J call TRBJ2-5, with D possibly matching TRBD1 (6 bases). This CDR3 comprises 15 residues. V lost 4 bases to trimming and J lost 1 base, with 14 bases between them. Germline loops: CDR1 SGHTS, CDR2 YDEGEE. CDR3: CASSLWARGQETQYF. CDR3 nucleotide sequence: TGTGCCAGCAGCCTCTGGGCCAGGGGCCAAGAGACCCAGTACTTC.

This sequence joins TRBV18 and TRBJ2-1; D is unclear. The V gene lost 3 bases and the J gene lost 0 bases, with 15 bases spanning the gap. Germline V CDR1 and CDR2: KGHSH, LQKENI. This CDR3 comprises 17 residues. The DNA for the CDR3 is TGTGCCAGCTCACCCCCGAGGTTCACCCTCTCCTACAATGAGCAGTTCTTC. It yields the protein CASSPPRFTLSYNEQFF.

The V call is TRBV2, the J call TRBJ1-5, with D possibly being TRBD1 (5 bases). There are 14 residues in the CDR3. Germline assignment: CDR1 SNHLY and CDR2 FYNNEI. V was shortened by 0 bases and J by 9 bases, with 12 bases between the two germline ends. The CDR3 here is CASSEARQGWPQHF. CDR3 bases: TGTGCCAGCAGTGAAGCGCGGCAGGGTTGGCCCCAGCATTTT.

This rearrangement joins TRBV2 to TRBJ2-3; D remains unclear. CDR3 length: 11 residues. Germline V gene sequence: CDR1 SNHLY, CDR2 FYNNEI. Trimming removed 5 bases from V and 4 bases from J, with 4 bases in between. CDR3 amino acids: CASSISDTQYF. In DNA, the CDR3 is TGTGCCAGCAGTATCTCAGATACGCAGTATTTT.

CDR3: CAILQETQYF. The CDR3 nucleotides read TGTGCCATCCTGCAAGAGACCCAGTACTTC. The J gene is TRBJ2-5, the V gene TRBV9; the D is unclear. CDR1 and CDR2 (germline): SGDLS, YYNGEE. V was clipped by 9 bases and J by 2 bases, with 5 bases between them. This CDR3 has 10 amino acids.

The rearrangement uses TRBV7-2 and TRBJ2-3; TRBD2 matches 8 bases. With 3 bases clipped from V and 3 bases from J, the junction kept 5 bases outside the gene matches. Germline assignment: CDR1 SGHTA and CDR2 FQGNSA. This CDR3 is built from 15 residues. The CDR3 region has the DNA TGTGCCAGCAGCTTTAGCGGGACTCGGACAGATACGCAGTATTTT. This sequence encodes CASSFSGTRTDTQYF.

The CDR3 reads CASSQRKGQHYEQYF. CDR3 DNA: TGCGCCAGCAGCCAGAGAAAAGGACAGCACTACGAGCAGTACTTC. The rearrangement links TRBV10-2 to TRBJ2-7; perhaps TRBD1 as D (6 bases). Germline CDR1 reads WSHSY; CDR2 reads SAAADI. CDR3 size: 15 residues. V was trimmed by 6 bases and J by 3 bases, leaving 18 bases between them.

This clone was seen just once. The J gene is TRBJ2-2, the V gene TRBV7-9, with 12 bases lining up with TRBD2. Germline V gives CDR1 SEHNR, CDR2 FQNEAQ (reference sequence). V lost 5 bases to trimming and J lost 9 bases; unmatched junction nucleotides: 16. The CDR3 is 18 residues long. The CDR3 region has the DNA TGTGCCAGCAGCCCAAGTTTCCTACTAGCGGGAGGAAGGAGGGAGCTGTTTTTT. Translated: CASSPSFLLAGGRRELFF.

This chain joins TRBV6-1 and TRBJ1-1, with D possibly being TRBD1 (5 bases). The CDR3 consists of 14 residues. The germline V gene encodes CDR1 MNHNS and CDR2 SASEGT. V was shortened by 5 bases and J by 0 bases, with 10 bases between the two germline ends. CDR3 loop: CASSTTGLNTEAFF. CDR3 nucleotides: TGTGCCAGCAGTACTACAGGACTGAACACTGAAGCTTTCTTT.

The rearrangement joins TRBV27 to TRBJ1-1; the D gene is possibly TRBD1 (6 bases). The CDR3 runs to 13 residues. Trimming removed 0 bases from V and 11 bases from J, with 13 bases in between. Germline V gives CDR1 MNHEY, CDR2 SMNVEV (reference sequence). CDR3 region: CASSLSYGTSAFF. The CDR3 DNA reads TGTGCCAGCAGTTTATCCTATGGGACATCGGCTTTCTTT.

This clone was recorded only once. The chain uses TRBV11-3 and TRBJ2-1, with no clear D. Trimming stripped 0 bases from V and 3 bases from J, with 3 bases between. The germline gives CDR1 SGHNT, CDR2 YENEEA. The CDR3 has 13 amino acids. Here the CDR3 reads CASSLEYYNEQFF. The DNA of the CDR3 is TGTGCCAGCAGCTTAGAGTACTACAATGAGCAGTTCTTC. Combining the CDR3 with reference TRBV11-3 and TRBJ2-1 gives the whole variable domain EAGVVQSPRYKIIEKKQPVAFWCNPISGHNTLYWYLQNLGQGPELLIRYENEEAVDDSQLPKDRFSAERLKGVDSTLKIQPAELGDSAVYLCASSLEYYNEQFFGPGTRLTVL.

The chain has TRBV6-1 and TRBJ2-2, with 8 bases lining up with TRBD2. The germline CDR1 and CDR2 sequences are MNHNS and SASEGT. The CDR3 spans 14 residues. V lost 8 bases, J lost 3 bases, and 5 bases stayed unmatched. The CDR3 bases are TGTGCCAGCGGGGACGGGGGGGACACCGGGGAGCTGTTTTTT. Translating it yields CASGDGGDTGELFF.

This chain joins TRBV5-4 and TRBJ1-2, with TRBD1 identical over 9 bases. V lost 4 bases, J lost 3 bases, and 10 bases stayed unmatched. Germline V gene sequence: CDR1 SGHNT, CDR2 YYREEE (reference sequence). This CDR3 is 16 amino acids long. This chain's CDR3 is CASSTPRQGGDYGYTF. CDR3 in DNA: TGTGCCAGCAGCACCCCTAGACAGGGGGGAGACTATGGCTACACCTTC.

V gene TRBV14 combines with J gene TRBJ2-3; TRBD1 matches at 9 bases. The CDR3 contains 14 residues. The V gene end was trimmed by 4 bases and the J gene end by 6 bases; junction bases not matched to a gene: 5. CDR1 and CDR2 from the germline V gene are SGHDN and FVKESK. As DNA, the CDR3 is TGTGCCAGCAGCCGGGACAGGGCGACGGATACGCAGTATTTT. Translated, it gives CASSRDRATDTQYF.